The 15 T cell receptor beta chains below were found in one sample sequenced in a study of T cell responses to AZD1222 COVID-19 vaccine. The protocol was immunoSEQ multiplex PCR, while the TCRdb copy is restricted to in-frame clones and leaves out a portion. The sample has approximately 150,000 clones; 85% to 95% are singletons. The specimen comprised peripheral blood, sampled on day 0 of AZD1222 vaccination. Source of these receptors: an adult in good health.

The V and J genes are TRBV27 and TRBJ1-1; tentatively, D is TRBD1 (5 bases). In germline, CDR1 is MNHEY, CDR2 SMNVEV (reference sequence). The CDR3 is 13 residues long. With 6 bases removed from V and 5 bases from J, the gap between germline ends came to 13 bases. For the CDR3, the DNA is TGTGCCAGCAGGCGCTCCCCAGGGACTGAAGCTTTCTTT. Translating it yields CASRRSPGTEAFF.

V usage is TRBV4-3 and J usage is TRBJ1-3; TRBD1 matches 12 bases. Germline CDR1 LGHNA, CDR2 YSLEER. The CDR3 contains 18 residues. Unmatched junction bases numbered 6, after V lost 0 bases and J lost 3 bases. CDR3 loop: CASSQEYGTGGLGNTIYF. The CDR3 coding sequence is TGCGCCAGCAGCCAAGAATACGGGACAGGGGGCCTTGGAAACACCATATATTTT.

This clone appeared a few times. The J gene is TRBJ1-2, the V gene TRBV28, with TRBD1 matching 8 bases. Germline lookup yields CDR1 MDHEN and CDR2 SYDVKM. V lost 8 bases to trimming and J lost 8 bases; unmatched junction nucleotides: 13. This CDR3 spans 14 amino acids. CDR3 DNA: TGTGCCAGCCTAAAGGGGGCAGGGGGCGCGGGCTACACCTTC. This translates into CASLKGAGGAGYTF.

This clone has only one observation. The chain uses TRBV18 and TRBJ1-3; TRBD1 matches at 11 bases. V lost 3 bases and J lost 3; bases outside the gene matches: 7. CDR1 is KGHSH, CDR2 LQKENI, per germline. CDR3 length: 17 residues. In nucleotides, the CDR3 is TGTGCCAGCTCACCGACGGGACAGGGGGATGGTGGAAACACCATATATTTT. Its translation: CASSPTGQGDGGNTIYF.

The CDR3: CASSFDGLNTEAFF. The CDR3 region has the DNA TGTGCCAGCAGCTTCGACGGCCTGAACACTGAAGCTTTCTTT. The chain joins TRBV5-4 to TRBJ1-1; D call uncertain. Germline loops: CDR1 SGHNT, CDR2 YYREEE (reference sequence). CDR3 length: 14 residues. Trimming took 2 bases from V and 0 from J, leaving 8 bases between them.

About this clone: It is unclear where the CDR3 begins or ends on the DNA, so no DNA is shown, and the CDR3 is as TCRdb lists it. CDR3 sequence: CASSLDGLAVLRGEQYF. This rearrangement joins TRBV5-5 to TRBJ2-7; the DNA was not compared with TRBD2, the D call given in the table. Germline V gene sequence: CDR1 SGHKS, CDR2 YYEKEE (reference sequence). The CDR3 totals 17 residues, both ends included.

The genes are TRBV30 and TRBJ1-6, with D uncertain. The V gene lost 1 base and the J gene lost 6 bases, with 10 bases spanning the gap. The CDR3 length is 14 residues. From germline, CDR1 is GTSNPN and CDR2 SVGIG (reference sequence). The CDR3, as DNA: TGTGCCTGGAGTGGGTTAACGAGTAATTCACCCCTCCACTTT. It yields the protein CAWSGLTSNSPLHF.

This chain links TRBV7-2 with TRBJ1-2; D possibly corresponds to TRBD1 (5 bases). This CDR3 comprises 16 residues. CDR1 SGHTA and CDR2 FQGNSA come from the germline V gene. Between the trimmed V and J ends, which lost 5 bases and 7 bases, there was a span of 23 bases. In DNA form, the CDR3 reads TGTGCCAGCAGCATCCGCTCAACCGGGTCCCAGGGTGGCTACACCTTC. Translated: CASSIRSTGSQGGYTF.

The chain recombines TRBV7-2 with TRBJ1-1; tentative D call: TRBD1 (6 bases). Germline CDR1 is SGHTA and CDR2 is FQGNSA. The CDR3 spans 15 residues. The V end lost 1 base, the J end lost 1 base, and 10 bases lay between the germline ends. CDR3 bases: TGTGCCAGCAGCTTAGACCCACAGGGGAACACTGAAGCTTTCTTT. Translating gives CASSLDPQGNTEAFF.

The chain employs TRBV5-1 and TRBJ1-6; D call uncertain. The germline V gene encodes CDR1 SGHRS and CDR2 YFSETQ. There are 16 residues in the CDR3. Trimming cost V 0 bases and J 3 bases, with 10 bases left between them. CDR3 DNA: TGCGCCAGCAGCTTGGGGTCTCAGGACTATAATTCACCCCTCCACTTT. It yields the protein CASSLGSQDYNSPLHF.

The rearrangement joins TRBV29-1 to TRBJ2-3; D is undetermined. Germline V CDR1 and CDR2: SQVTM, ANQGSEA. V lost 5 bases and J lost 0, with 12 bases in between. The CDR3 contains 14 residues. The CDR3 DNA follows: TGCAGCGTTATTAGACTCCCTAGCACAGATACGCAGTATTTT. Protein: CSVIRLPSTDTQYF.

This chain links TRBV9 with TRBJ1-4; 11 nucleotides line up with TRBD1. Germline lookup yields CDR1 SGDLS and CDR2 YYNGEE. CDR3 length: 18 residues. J was trimmed by 0 bases and V by 3 bases; bases with no gene match: 7. CDR3 DNA sequence: TGTGCCAGCAGCGAGGGGACAGGGGGAGGAGCAACTAATGAAAAACTGTTTTTT. Protein sequence: CASSEGTGGGATNEKLFF.

The rearrangement uses TRBV2 and TRBJ2-1; 12 nucleotides match TRBD1. Trimming at V came to 6 bases and at J to 9 bases, leaving 9 bases not matched to a gene. Germline values: CDR1 SNHLY, CDR2 FYNNEI. The CDR3 loop spans 15 amino acids. The DNA of the CDR3 is TGTGCCAGCAGCTCCGGGACAGGGGGCTGGCTTGAGCAGTTCTTC. Its protein is CASSSGTGGWLEQFF.

This clone was detected only once. V is TRBV18 and J is TRBJ2-5; the match to TRBD2 covers 13 bases. J gave up 2 bases and V 4 bases, and 4 bases lay outside the gene matches. Germline CDR1 and CDR2: KGHSH and LQKENI. The CDR3 covers 16 residues. CDR3 bases: TGTGCCAGCTCACGGACGACTAGCGGGGGGCAAGAGACCCAGTACTTC. It is translated as CASSRTTSGGQETQYF.

The V and J genes are TRBV15 and TRBJ1-5; no definite D call. The V gene's germline CDR1 is LNHNV and CDR2 YYDKDF (reference sequence). The CDR3 loop spans 15 amino acids. Trimming pared 3 bases from V and 2 bases from J, leaving 11 bases between. CDR3 sequence (DNA): TGTGCCACCAGCAGGGGAAGACCGGGCAATCAGCCCCAGCATTTT. Encoded protein: CATSRGRPGNQPQHF.